The 20 T cell receptor beta chains reported below all come from one sample, sequenced in a study of CD8 T cells in ankylosing spondylitis. TCRdb reprocessed the 5' RACE reads with MiXCR, giving one entry per CDR3 protein. The table shows 100,000 to 150,000 distinct CDR3 sequences, with approximately 9.9% occurring only once. The sample consisted of blood, either unsorted or a sorted T cell fraction (not recorded which). The receptors stem from a male donor with ankylosing spondylitis or in good health (not recorded which).

Only a few counts were recorded for this clonotype. V usage is TRBV7-2 and J usage is TRBJ2-2; TRBD2 is a possible D gene (6 bases). The CDR3 is 15 residues long. V lost 8 bases and J 3 bases, leaving 16 bases between the germline ends. Germline lookup yields CDR1 SGHTA and CDR2 FQGNSA. The CDR3 is CASLNGAGHTGELFF. The CDR3 region has the DNA TGTGCCAGCTTAAACGGGGCGGGACACACCGGGGAGCTGTTTTTT.

This clonotype was seen a handful of times. The chain employs TRBV15 and TRBJ1-1; 7 positions agree with TRBD1. CDR1 is LNHNV and CDR2 is YYDKDF in the germline V gene (reference sequence). The CDR3 is 14 residues long. Trimming cost V 5 bases and J 1 base; bases outside gene matches: 4. The CDR3, as DNA: TGTGCCACCAGCGCCAGGGGGGCGAACACTGAAGCTTTCTTT. Protein product: CATSARGANTEAFF.

This clonotype was seen only once. The rearrangement uses TRBV20-1 and TRBJ2-3; D possibly matches TRBD1 or TRBD2 (5 bases each). Germline V gene sequence: CDR1 DFQATT, CDR2 SNEGSKA (reference sequence). With 1 base removed from V and 4 bases from J, the gap between germline ends came to 6 bases. The CDR3 runs 12 residues. This CDR3 reads CSARVGADTQYF. CDR3 DNA: TGCAGTGCTAGAGTGGGGGCAGATACGCAGTATTTT.

The sample holds a few counts of this clonotype. The chain employs TRBV3-1 and TRBJ1-4, with D uncertain. This CDR3 region has 14 residues. Trimming took off 4 bases at V and 8 bases at J, with 14 bases between the two ends. Germline values: CDR1 LGHDT, CDR2 YNNKEL (reference sequence). Here the CDR3 reads CASSPDSSREKLFF. The CDR3 DNA follows: TGTGCCAGCAGCCCAGACTCCTCGAGGGAAAAACTGTTTTTT.

This sequence joins TRBV19 and TRBJ1-4; unclear D gene. Germline lookup yields CDR1 LNHDA and CDR2 SQIVND (reference sequence). V shed 7 bases and J shed 2 bases, with 11 bases lying between them. The CDR3 totals 14 residues. The CDR3 DNA reads as TGTGCCAGTAACGACCGGGCTACTAATGAAAAACTGTTTTTT. Translating it yields CASNDRATNEKLFF.

This clonotype was found many times. V usage is TRBV7-2 and J usage is TRBJ2-3; the D call may be TRBD1 or TRBD2 (5 bases each). This CDR3 comprises 17 residues. Trimming shortened V by 0 bases and J by 0 bases, and 13 bases separated the two germline ends. Germline V gene data show CDR1 as SGHTA and CDR2 as FQGNSA. CDR3 coding DNA: TGTGCCAGCAGCTTAGCGACTATAGGGGCTAGCACAGATACGCAGTATTTT. The encoded protein is CASSLATIGASTDTQYF.

This clonotype occurred a few times. Mismatch with germline at one junction end may stem from a read error. This chain links TRBV20-1 with TRBJ2-3, with 9 bases that match TRBD2. Germline CDR1 and CDR2: DFQATT and SNEGSKA (reference sequence). The CDR3 runs 17 residues. CDR3 loop: CCARGDLAGIRTDTQYF. The CDR3 coding sequence is TGCTGTGCTAGAGGGGATCTAGCGGGAATACGCACAGATACGCAGTATTTT.

Many counts were recorded for this clonotype. The V and J genes are TRBV3-1 and TRBJ2-4, with 8 bases fitting TRBD2. CDR1 LGHDT and CDR2 YNNKEL come from the germline V gene (reference sequence). After removal of 4 bases from V and 8 bases from J, the junction contained 10 bases not matched to a gene. This CDR3 has 15 residues. The CDR3 reads CASSPNPSGSYIQYF. Written as DNA, the CDR3 is TGTGCCAGCAGCCCCAATCCAAGCGGGAGTTACATTCAGTACTTC.

The table lists this clonotype with many counts. The V gene is TRBV20-1, the J gene TRBJ1-2, with 12 bases aligning to TRBD1. V gave up 0 bases and J gave up 13 bases; unmatched junction bases: 9. The CDR3 consists of 14 residues. The germline V gene has CDR1 DFQATT and CDR2 SNEGSKA (reference sequence). The CDR3 DNA reads TGCAGTGCTAGAGATGGGGACAGGGGGCAATGGGGCACCTTC. It specifies CSARDGDRGQWGTF.

With regard to this clonotype: Relative to the germline gene, one junction end is altered; a read error may explain this. The chain links TRBV6-2 or TRBV6-3 to TRBJ2-6; 10 bases fit TRBD1. Per the germline V gene, CDR1 is MNHEY and CDR2 is SVGEGT. The CDR3 contains 17 residues. The CDR3 region is CASSRETGGAGANVLIF. The CDR3 DNA reads as TGTGCCAGCAGCAGAGAGACAGGGGGCGCCGGGGCCAACGTCCTGATTTTC.

This clonotype was counted at least ten times. V is TRBV12-3 or TRBV12-4 and J is TRBJ2-3; no definite D call. Trimming took 3 bases from V and 6 from J, leaving 4 bases between them. The CDR3 sequence is 11 residues long. The CDR3 sequence: CASSFWDTQYF. DNA for the CDR3: TGTGCCAGCAGTTTTTGGGATACGCAGTATTTT.

This clonotype was counted ten times or more. The V gene is TRBV7-9, the J gene TRBJ2-7; D ambiguous. Germline V gene lookup returns CDR1 SEHNR and CDR2 FQNEAQ (reference sequence). V gave up 5 bases and J gave up 7 bases, with 18 bases separating them. There are 14 residues in the CDR3. The CDR3 spells CASSPGWGSYEQYF. CDR3 DNA: TGTGCCAGCAGCCCCGGGTGGGGAAGCTATGAGCAGTACTTC.

This clonotype has more than one count but fewer than ten. The chain uses TRBV28 and TRBJ2-7; TRBD2 matches at 11 bases. There are 23 residues in the CDR3. Per the germline V gene, CDR1 is MDHEN and CDR2 is SYDVKM. V lost 6 bases and J lost 3; bases outside the gene matches: 31. CDR3 sequence: CASSPMPGRPGLAAPSHYYEQYF. As DNA, the CDR3 is TGTGCCAGCAGCCCAATGCCGGGACGGCCGGGACTAGCGGCCCCTTCGCACTACTACGAGCAGTACTTC.

This clonotype appeared many times. V and J are TRBV12-3 or TRBV12-4 and TRBJ2-5; D call uncertain. This CDR3 has 11 amino acids. The V and J ends lost 7 bases and 5 bases respectively, with 8 bases between them. CDR3 sequence (DNA): TGTGCCAGCACTCGTCGGGAGACCCAGTACTTC. Its protein is CASTRRETQYF.

At least ten counts were recorded for this clonotype. This chain joins TRBV5-1 and TRBJ2-1; the match to TRBD2 covers 15 bases. The CDR3 loop spans 18 amino acids. Trimming cost V 4 bases and J 7 bases; bases outside gene matches: 12. The germline V gene has CDR1 SGHRS and CDR2 YFSETQ. The CDR3 DNA follows: TGCGCCAGCAGCCTTATACGGACTAGCGGGAGGGCATGGAATGAGCAGTTCTTC. It encodes CASSLIRTSGRAWNEQFF.

The CDR3 DNA sequence: TGCAGCGTGGCTGGCGGGAGGGCCTTTAAGCAGTACTTC. Translating gives CSVAGGRAFKQYF. The chain combines TRBV29-1 with TRBJ2-7, with 9 bases matching TRBD2. CDR3 length: 13 amino acids. Unmatched junction bases numbered 11, after V lost 6 bases and J lost 8 bases. In germline, CDR1 is SQVTM, CDR2 ANQGSEA.

This clonotype was observed many times. Germline and junction disagree at one end, which may indicate a read error. This chain joins TRBV5-5 and TRBJ2-1, with 11 bases lining up with TRBD2. CDR1 is SGHKS and CDR2 is YYEKEE in the germline V gene (reference sequence). The CDR3 is 15 amino acids. The DNA of the CDR3 is TGTGCCAGCACCTTGGGGGGGACTAGCGGCTGGGAGCAGTTCTTC. It is translated as CASTLGGTSGWEQFF.

The gene calls are TRBV12-3 or TRBV12-4 and TRBJ2-5; 13 nucleotides align to TRBD2. This CDR3 comprises 14 residues. Trimming at V came to 0 bases and at J to 14 bases, leaving 6 bases not matched to a gene. CDR3 amino acids: CASSLAGTSGTHYF. The CDR3 bases are TGTGCCAGCAGTTTAGCAGGGACTAGCGGGACGCACTACTTC.

In its sample, this clonotype was seen once. This chain joins TRBV5-6 and TRBJ2-1, with D hard to call. Germline V gene data show CDR1 as SGHDT and CDR2 as YYEEEE. This CDR3 has 17 amino acids. V was shortened by 1 base and J by 0 bases, with 14 bases between the two germline ends. Here the CDR3 reads CASSLLNWRSSYNEQFF. The CDR3 DNA reads as TGTGCCAGCAGCTTGCTGAATTGGCGGAGCTCCTACAATGAGCAGTTCTTC.

In its sample, this clonotype was seen many times. V usage is TRBV28 and J usage is TRBJ2-5; 11 bases map to TRBD2. The germline gives CDR1 MDHEN, CDR2 SYDVKM. Trimming at V came to 0 bases and at J to 1 base, leaving 4 bases not matched to a gene. This CDR3 has 17 amino acids. This CDR3 reads CASSLWTSGTSQETQYF. The CDR3 DNA follows: TGTGCCAGCAGTTTATGGACTAGCGGGACGAGCCAAGAGACCCAGTACTTC.